Here is one TCR beta chain with its context. The V and J ends lost 6 bases and 3 bases respectively, with 15 bases between them. CDR1 and CDR2 from the germline V gene are SGHAT and FQNNGV. The CDR3 length is 14 residues. This sample was taken from a study of shared clonotypes between healthy human individuals. Generated by immunoSEQ multiplex PCR, the TCRdb table keeps only in-frame clones and is missing some. Seen here are around 1 million clones, around three quarters observed once, and the top ten hold nearly 1.5%. This TCR was sampled from a young man in good health. This chain joins TRBV11-2 and TRBJ2-7; D perhaps matches TRBD1 (6 bases). Specimen: memory CD4+ T cells sorted from blood. Subset noted: CD45RA-negative fraction. The CDR3 loop reads CASRQQGSGYEQYF. The CDR3 DNA sequence: TGTGCCAGCAGGCAACAGGGTTCGGGCTACGAGCAGTACTTC.